This TCR beta chain was captured in a study of shared clonotypes between healthy human individuals. In the original workflow: Filtering differed since immunoSEQ provided only junctions, with no quality scores. TCRdb's copy holds only in-frame clones and misses some; the assay was immunoSEQ multiplex PCR. Clone size and V and J calls were adopted from that table, with D and trimming inferred from the DNA. The data show 1.5 million to 1.9 million clones, around 98% seen once. The V gene's germline CDR1 is MNHNS and CDR2 SASEGT. The CDR3 covers 14 residues. Deletions cut 7 bases from V and 0 bases from J, with 13 bases between.

This chain uses TRBV6-1 with TRBJ2-7; D call uncertain. This TCR was recovered from a man aged 25-40 years in good health. Sequenced sample: naive CD4+ T cells sorted from blood. The subset here: CD45RA+ positively selected. As DNA, the CDR3 is TGTGCCAGCATAAGGTACCCCCTCTCCTACGAGCAGTACTTC. Translation: CASIRYPLSYEQYF.